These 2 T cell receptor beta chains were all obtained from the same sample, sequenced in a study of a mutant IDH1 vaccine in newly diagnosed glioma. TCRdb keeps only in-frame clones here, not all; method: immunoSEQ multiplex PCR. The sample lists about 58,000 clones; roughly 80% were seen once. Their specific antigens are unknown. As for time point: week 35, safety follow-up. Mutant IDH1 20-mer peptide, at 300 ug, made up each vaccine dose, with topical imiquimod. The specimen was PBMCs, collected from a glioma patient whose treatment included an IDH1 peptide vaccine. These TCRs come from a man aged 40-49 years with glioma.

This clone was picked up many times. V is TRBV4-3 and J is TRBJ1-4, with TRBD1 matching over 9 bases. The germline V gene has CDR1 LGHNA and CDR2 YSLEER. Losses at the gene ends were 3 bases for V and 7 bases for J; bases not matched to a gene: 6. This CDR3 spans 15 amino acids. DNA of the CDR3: TGCGCCAGCAGCCAGGGGGACAGGGATAGTGAAAAACTGTTTTTT. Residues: CASSQGDRDSEKLFF.

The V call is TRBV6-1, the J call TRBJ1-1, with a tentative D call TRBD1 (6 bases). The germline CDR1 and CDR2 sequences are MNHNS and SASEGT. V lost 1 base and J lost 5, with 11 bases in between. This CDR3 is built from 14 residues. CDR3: CASSEGGAGTEAFF. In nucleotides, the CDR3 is TGTGCCAGCAGTGAAGGGGGGGCAGGGACTGAAGCTTTCTTT.